The 26 T cell receptor delta chains below were found in one sample sequenced in a study of γδ T cells in repeated Plasmodium falciparum infection. TCRdb reanalysed the multiplex PCR reads via CATT. The sample lists around 46,000 delta-chain clones; roughly 1.9% were seen once. Flow sorting of PBMC yielded separate Vgamma9/Vdelta2+ and Vdelta2-negative gammadelta T cell populations for bulk repertoire analysis. Sequencing input: gamma-delta T cells from blood. Every receptor here comes from a pool of human donors (malaria-infected and uninfected, not separated).

Comment on this clone: TCRdb assigns this DNA the protein of a much larger clone, which departs from its translation at residue 13; this likely reflects a read error, and the protein shown comes from translating the DNA. CDR3 residues: CALGNDFLRTLLRDTYRLIF. The CDR3 region has the DNA TGTGCTCTTGGGAACGATTTCCTACGTACCTTACTGAGGGATACGTATAGGCTCATCTTT. The V gene is given as TRDV1, and no J gene call is available; the DNA was not used to check the table's D call, TRDD3. CDR1 is TSWWSYY and CDR2 is QGS in the germline V gene. The CDR3 runs 20 residues.

A note on this clone: A far larger clone is off by one base, so a read error is likely. Distinct nucleotide sequences in the sample also encode this CDR3. The CDR3 region has the DNA TGTGCCAACCGCCCCCGCTCCTACGCCCGTACTGGGGGATACCGGTACACCGATAAACTCATCTTC. This gives the protein CANRPRSYARTGGYRYTDKLIF. Called V gene: TRDV3; the J gene was not called; the table's D call, TRDD3, was not checked against the DNA. The CDR3 length is 22 residues. Germline CDR1 reads TVYSNPD; CDR2 reads GDNSRS (reference sequence).

This clone turned up a few times. Only one base separates this from a far larger clonotype, so it likely reflects a read error. Different DNA sequences within this sample yield the same CDR3. This rearrangement joins TRDV1 to TRDJ1; 11 nucleotides line up with TRDD3. TCRdb lists no J gene, so it was determined here by aligning the DNA to germline. The trim removed 3 bases at V and 0 bases at J, leaving 33 bases unmatched. The germline gives CDR1 TSWWSYY, CDR2 QGS. The CDR3 runs to 26 residues. The CDR3 DNA reads TGTGCTCTTGGGGAGTCTTTCACCTTCCTACAAGCCCCATACTGGGGGATAGACCAGAACACCGATAAACTCATCTTT. This sequence encodes CALGESFTFLQAPYWGIDQNTDKLIF.

This clone showed up many times. One base separates it from a far larger clone, so it is likely a read error. The same CDR3 can be traced to other DNA sequences in this sample. The chain has TRDV1 and TRDJ1; tentative D call: TRDD3 (5 bases). This CDR3 is 13 amino acids long. The V gene's germline CDR1 is TSWWSYY and CDR2 QGS. This chain's CDR3 is CALGEPDTDKLIF. CDR3 DNA: TGCGCTCTTGGGGAACCGGACACCGATAAACTCATCTTT.

As regards this clone: A read error likely explains why the TCRdb protein, taken from a much larger clone, differs from this DNA's translation at residue 14; the protein shown is translated from the DNA. This chain connects TRDV2 to TRDJ1; 11 positions agree with TRDD3. TCRdb is silent on the J gene; assignment here came from matching the DNA to germline. This CDR3 has 17 residues. CDR1 is GEAIGNYY and CDR2 is EKD in the germline V gene. DNA of the CDR3: TGTGCCTGTGATATACTGGGGGATAACCGATACACCGATGAACTCATCTTT. Encoded protein: CACDILGDNRYTDELIF.

Note on this clone: The protein held in TCRdb is that of a much larger clone and does not match this DNA's translation at residue 19, likely because of a read error; the protein shown is translated from the DNA. The chain employs TRDV3 and TRDJ1, with 12 bases matching TRDD3. In the absence of a J gene in TCRdb, the DNA was matched to germline to assign it here. The germline CDR1 and CDR2 sequences are TVYSNPD and GDNSRS (reference sequence). The CDR3 covers 22 residues. The CDR3 spells CAFGRRNPYWGIQTTYTDRLIF. In DNA form, the CDR3 reads TGTGCCTTCGGGCGACGAAACCCGTACTGGGGGATACAAACCACGTACACCGATAGACTCATCTTT.

This clone was recorded many times. This DNA's translation and the protein TCRdb lists, from a much larger clone, do not match at residue 6, likely due to a read error; the protein shown is translated from the DNA. V is TRDV2 and J is TRDJ1; 8 bases fit TRDD3. The J gene was missing in TCRdb and was found by matching the end of the DNA to germline. The V segment lost 3 bases and the J segment 6 bases; nucleotides outside the gene matches: 5. The germline V gene encodes CDR1 GEAIGNYY and CDR2 EKD. The CDR3 is 13 amino acids. In DNA, the CDR3 is TGTGCCTGTGACCTACCGGGGGATAATAAACTCATCTTT. Amino acids: CACDLPGDNKLIF.

This clone turned up a few times. This DNA translates differently at residue 13 from the TCRdb protein, which is that of a much larger clone; a read error is likely, and the protein shown is the DNA's own translation. The V and J genes are TRDV2 and TRDJ1; perhaps D is TRDD2 or TRDD3 (5 bases each). The J gene, absent from TCRdb, was called here by matching the DNA to germline. V was trimmed by 3 bases and J by 0 bases, leaving 28 bases between them. The germline gives CDR1 GEAIGNYY, CDR2 EKD. CDR3 size: 20 residues. The CDR3 sequence: CACDSVAVRGASQYTDKLIF. CDR3 bases: TGTGCCTGTGACTCGGTCGCCGTTCGGGGGGCTTCCCAGTACACCGATAAACTCATCTTT.

With respect to this clone: TCRdb attributes to this sequence the protein of a much larger clone, which differs from the DNA translation at residue 14; a read error is likely, and the protein displayed is translated from the DNA. The chain employs TRDV1 and TRDJ1; 11 bases agree with TRDD3. The J gene, missing from TCRdb, was assigned here through DNA to germline matching. The CDR3 loop spans 20 amino acids. Germline CDR1 is TSWWSYY and CDR2 is QGS. Trimming at V came to 0 bases and at J to 2 bases, leaving 14 bases not matched to a gene. CDR3 coding DNA: TGTGCTCTTGGGGAACTATTGCCCAACTGGGGGATAGCAGGAACCGATAAACTCATCTTT. This encodes CALGELLPNWGIAGTDKLIF.

Ten or more counts support this clone. This likely reflects a read error, since a far larger clone is one base away. This same CDR3 is encoded by further DNA sequences in the sample. The V and J genes are TRDV3 and TRDJ1, with 11 bases aligning to TRDD3. J was trimmed by 8 bases and V by 4 bases; bases with no gene match: 12. This CDR3 has 14 residues. Germline V lookup: CDR1 TVYSNPD, CDR2 GDNSRS (reference sequence). In DNA form, the CDR3 reads TGTGCCTCTTATTACTGGGGGATAGGGCCAAAACTCATCTTT. Encoded protein: CASYYWGIGPKLIF.

Only a few counts were recorded for this clone. A single base is all that separates this from a far larger clone, so a read error is likely. At the DNA level, this CDR3 is encoded by other sequences in the same sample as well. This chain links TRDV1 with TRDJ1, with 10 bases that match TRDD3. The J gene, not given by TCRdb, was assigned here from a germline match of the nucleotide sequence. V shed 0 bases, J shed 3 bases, and the junction held 16 bases outside the gene matches. Germline V gene sequence: CDR1 TSWWSYY, CDR2 QGS. The CDR3 is made up of 20 amino acids. The CDR3 is CALGELTNIVGGYHPDKLIF. DNA for the CDR3: TGTGCTCTTGGGGAACTTACCAATATCGTTGGGGGATACCACCCCGATAAACTCATCTTT.

Worth noting for this clone: Translating this DNA gives a protein that differs at residue 19 from the TCRdb one, which belongs to a much larger clone; a read error is likely, and the protein shown is this translation. No J gene was assigned, while the V gene was called as TRDV3; no DNA check was done on the table's D call, TRDD3. Germline lookup yields CDR1 TVYSNPD and CDR2 GDNSRS (reference sequence). The CDR3 has 21 residues. CDR3 nucleotide sequence: TGTGCCTTTAACCCCTTCCCGATTAACTGGGGGATTCCCTGGGACACCCGACAGACGTTTTTC. This codes for CAFNPFPINWGIPWDTRQTFF.

Comments on this clone: This DNA's translation differs at residue 5 from TCRdb's protein, which comes from a much larger clone; a read error is likely, and the protein shown is translated from the DNA. The chain recombines TRDV2 with TRDJ1; 8 bases are shared with TRDD3. TCRdb offers no J gene call, so here the DNA was matched to germline to obtain one. Per the germline V gene, CDR1 is GEAIGNYY and CDR2 is EKD. V trimming: 2 bases; J trimming: 3 bases; junction bases outside the gene matches: 7. The CDR3 consists of 15 residues. The CDR3 protein is CACDNLGDLSDKLIF. In DNA form, the CDR3 reads TGTGCCTGTGACAACCTGGGGGACCTCTCCGATAAACTCATCTTT.

This clone was detected a few times. TCRdb lists the protein of a much larger clone for this DNA, which differs at residue 8, so this is likely a read error; the protein given here is translated from the DNA itself. The chain uses TRDV3 and TRDJ1; D uncertain. Assignment of the J gene here rests on matching the DNA to germline, because TCRdb gives none. The CDR3 extends over 21 amino acids. Germline assignment: CDR1 TVYSNPD and CDR2 GDNSRS (reference sequence). Trimming removed 3 bases from V and 0 bases from J, with 35 bases in between. CDR3 in DNA: TGTGCCTTCACTACTGTACCTTGCGGCAGCCCGTATCATGCTAACACCGATAAACTCATCTTT. It encodes CAFTTVPCGSPYHANTDKLIF.

Concerning this clone: This may be a read error: a much more frequent sequence differs by one nucleotide. This rearrangement joins TRDV1 to TRDJ1; D gene ambiguous. Matching the DNA to germline supplied the J gene, which TCRdb does not give. Deletions cut 4 bases from V and 1 base from J, with 25 bases between. The CDR3 is 19 residues long. CDR1 is TSWWSYY and CDR2 is QGS in the germline V gene. The CDR3 region has the DNA TGTGCTCTTGGGGGCTCCAGGACGCCTGCCCCAACTAGCACCGATAAACTCATCTTT. It specifies CALGGSRTPAPTSTDKLIF.

Worth noting for this clone: TCRdb shows a much larger clone's protein in place of this DNA's translation, and the two differ at residue 12, likely through a read error; the protein shown is translated from the DNA. This rearrangement joins TRDV1 to TRDJ1; 8 bases fit TRDD3. Here the J gene came from matching the DNA to germline, since TCRdb omits it. J was trimmed by 7 bases and V by 0 bases; bases with no gene match: 13. Germline loops: CDR1 TSWWSYY, CDR2 QGS. This CDR3 comprises 17 residues. The CDR3 loop is CALGELRMDWGLSKLIF. Here the CDR3 DNA reads TGTGCTCTTGGGGAACTGAGAATGGACTGGGGGCTCTCTAAACTCATCTTT.

This clone was picked up a small number of times. TCRdb assigns this DNA the protein of a much larger clone, which departs from its translation at residue 7; this likely reflects a read error, and the protein shown comes from translating the DNA. This sequence joins TRDV3 and TRDJ1; D might be TRDD3 (6 bases). The J gene, absent from TCRdb, was called here by matching the DNA to germline. This CDR3 has 13 amino acids. Germline assignment: CDR1 TVYSNPD and CDR2 GDNSRS (reference sequence). V gave up 4 bases and J gave up 4 bases, with 16 bases separating them. CDR3 amino acids: CASTAFWGDKLIF. DNA for the CDR3: TGTGCCTCCACGGCCTTCTGGGGCGATAAACTCATCTTT.

Notes on this clone: A clone one base away is much larger, so this may be a read error. Within the sample, other DNA sequences also encode this same CDR3. The CDR3 region is CALGGPNYYWVLGDRDTDKLIF. In nucleotides, the CDR3 is TGTGCTCTTGGGGGACCCAATTACTATTGGGTCCTGGGGGATAGGGACACCGATAAACTCATCTTT. The V and J genes are TRDV1 and TRDJ1; 10 bases align to TRDD3. TCRdb carries no J gene annotation; the J gene was assigned here by matching the DNA with germline. The CDR3 runs to 22 residues. Trimming removed 4 bases from V and 0 bases from J; junction bases left unmatched: 23. Germline CDR1 TSWWSYY, CDR2 QGS.

For this clone: A far larger clone is off by one base, so a read error is likely. This sample includes further DNA sequences coding for the same CDR3. The chain has TRDV1 and TRDJ1; D is tentatively TRDD2 or TRDD3 (7 bases each). The J gene, absent from TCRdb, was called here by matching the DNA to germline. CDR1 and CDR2 (germline): TSWWSYY, QGS. This CDR3 is 23 amino acids long. Trimming took off 3 bases at V and 4 bases at J, with 39 bases between the two ends. The CDR3 DNA follows: TGTGCTCTTGGGGACACCTTACAGTTTTCCTACGTCCGGGGGATCGTAACGTACGATAAACTCATCTTT. Its translation is CALGDTLQFSYVRGIVTYDKLIF.

This clone was detected ten times or more. The gene calls are TRDV1 and TRDJ1; 9 bases agree with TRDD2. CDR1 and CDR2 from the germline V gene are TSWWSYY and QGS. The CDR3 loop spans 24 amino acids. V lost 4 bases to trimming and J lost 0 bases; unmatched junction nucleotides: 30. For the CDR3, the DNA is TGTGCTCTTGGGGGCCTTCCTACCTACCTTCACTACCACTCAAGTAAGGTCGACACCGATAAACTCATCTTT. Protein product: CALGGLPTYLHYHSSKVDTDKLIF.

As to this clone: TCRdb's protein, taken from a much larger clone, differs from this DNA's translation at residue 5, likely owing to a read error; the protein displayed comes from the DNA. The rearrangement uses TRDV3 and TRDJ1; 13 bases fit TRDD3. In the absence of a J gene in TCRdb, the DNA was matched to germline to assign it here. Trimming removed 2 bases from V and 0 bases from J; junction bases left unmatched: 21. Per the germline V gene, CDR1 is TVYSNPD and CDR2 is GDNSRS (reference sequence). This CDR3 comprises 21 residues. As DNA, the CDR3 is TGTGCCTTTTCCTCCCTACGGGCATACTGGGGGATACGCTCGTACACCGATAAACTCATCTTT. Residues: CAFSSLRAYWGIRSYTDKLIF.

This clone was found a few times. TCRdb's protein, taken from a much larger clone, differs from this DNA's translation at residue 8, likely owing to a read error; the protein displayed comes from the DNA. The V and J genes are TRDV1 and TRDJ1; no firm D call. Because TCRdb records no J gene, it was assigned here through a match of the DNA to germline. Germline assignment: CDR1 TSWWSYY and CDR2 QGS. The CDR3 extends over 13 amino acids. Trimming stripped 1 base from V and 3 bases from J, with 6 bases between. CDR3 amino acids: CALGEPDADKLIF. The CDR3 DNA reads TGTGCTCTTGGGGAACCGGACGCCGATAAACTCATCTTT.

This clone was detected many times. The protein TCRdb gives is from a much larger clone and does not agree with this DNA's translation at residue 7, likely a read error; the protein shown here comes from the DNA. CDR3 DNA sequence: TGTGCTCTTGGGGACCTAGGTAGGGGGCGTTTATGGACTGGGGGATGTAGGCTCATCTTT. This translates into CALGDLGRGRLWTGGCRLIF. The chain combines TRDV1 with TRDJ1, with 10 bases matching TRDD3. This CDR3 contains 20 residues. J lost 11 bases, V lost 3 bases, and 27 bases had no gene match. In germline, CDR1 is TSWWSYY, CDR2 QGS.

This clone was counted ten times or more. The mismatch at residue 3 between this DNA's translation and the TCRdb protein of a much larger clone likely reflects a read error; the protein shown is translated from the DNA. The same CDR3 arises from other DNA sequences in this sample as well. The V gene is TRDV1, the J gene TRDJ1, with 7 bases fitting TRDD3. TCRdb carries no J gene annotation; the J gene was assigned here by matching the DNA with germline. This CDR3 has 20 residues. Germline V gene lookup returns CDR1 TSWWSYY and CDR2 QGS. CDR3 amino acids: CAPGRRGLRCGGKRTDKLIF. Written as DNA, the CDR3 is TGTGCTCCTGGGAGAAGGGGCTTACGGTGTGGGGGAAAACGTACCGATAAACTCATCTTT.

Remarks on this clone: Additional DNA sequences in this sample encode the identical CDR3. The J gene was not called, though the V gene is TRDV1. Looked up from germline, CDR1 is TSWWSYY and CDR2 is QGS. The CDR3 extends over 12 amino acids. The CDR3 DNA follows: TGTGCCCTTTTGGAAGCACCAGATAAACTCACCTTT. It translates to CALLEAPDKLTF.

This clone was seen only a few times. A read error likely explains why the TCRdb protein, taken from a much larger clone, differs from this DNA's translation at residue 9; the protein shown is translated from the DNA. J gene calling gave no result, while the V gene is TRDV3; the D call in the table, TRDD3, was not verified against the DNA. This CDR3 is 17 amino acids long. Germline V gene data show CDR1 as TVYSNPD and CDR2 as GDNSRS (reference sequence). The CDR3 DNA reads TGTGCCTTTCACCGGTACTGGGGGACACGTCCAAATAGGTGGCTCATCTTT. This encodes CAFHRYWGTRPNRWLIF.